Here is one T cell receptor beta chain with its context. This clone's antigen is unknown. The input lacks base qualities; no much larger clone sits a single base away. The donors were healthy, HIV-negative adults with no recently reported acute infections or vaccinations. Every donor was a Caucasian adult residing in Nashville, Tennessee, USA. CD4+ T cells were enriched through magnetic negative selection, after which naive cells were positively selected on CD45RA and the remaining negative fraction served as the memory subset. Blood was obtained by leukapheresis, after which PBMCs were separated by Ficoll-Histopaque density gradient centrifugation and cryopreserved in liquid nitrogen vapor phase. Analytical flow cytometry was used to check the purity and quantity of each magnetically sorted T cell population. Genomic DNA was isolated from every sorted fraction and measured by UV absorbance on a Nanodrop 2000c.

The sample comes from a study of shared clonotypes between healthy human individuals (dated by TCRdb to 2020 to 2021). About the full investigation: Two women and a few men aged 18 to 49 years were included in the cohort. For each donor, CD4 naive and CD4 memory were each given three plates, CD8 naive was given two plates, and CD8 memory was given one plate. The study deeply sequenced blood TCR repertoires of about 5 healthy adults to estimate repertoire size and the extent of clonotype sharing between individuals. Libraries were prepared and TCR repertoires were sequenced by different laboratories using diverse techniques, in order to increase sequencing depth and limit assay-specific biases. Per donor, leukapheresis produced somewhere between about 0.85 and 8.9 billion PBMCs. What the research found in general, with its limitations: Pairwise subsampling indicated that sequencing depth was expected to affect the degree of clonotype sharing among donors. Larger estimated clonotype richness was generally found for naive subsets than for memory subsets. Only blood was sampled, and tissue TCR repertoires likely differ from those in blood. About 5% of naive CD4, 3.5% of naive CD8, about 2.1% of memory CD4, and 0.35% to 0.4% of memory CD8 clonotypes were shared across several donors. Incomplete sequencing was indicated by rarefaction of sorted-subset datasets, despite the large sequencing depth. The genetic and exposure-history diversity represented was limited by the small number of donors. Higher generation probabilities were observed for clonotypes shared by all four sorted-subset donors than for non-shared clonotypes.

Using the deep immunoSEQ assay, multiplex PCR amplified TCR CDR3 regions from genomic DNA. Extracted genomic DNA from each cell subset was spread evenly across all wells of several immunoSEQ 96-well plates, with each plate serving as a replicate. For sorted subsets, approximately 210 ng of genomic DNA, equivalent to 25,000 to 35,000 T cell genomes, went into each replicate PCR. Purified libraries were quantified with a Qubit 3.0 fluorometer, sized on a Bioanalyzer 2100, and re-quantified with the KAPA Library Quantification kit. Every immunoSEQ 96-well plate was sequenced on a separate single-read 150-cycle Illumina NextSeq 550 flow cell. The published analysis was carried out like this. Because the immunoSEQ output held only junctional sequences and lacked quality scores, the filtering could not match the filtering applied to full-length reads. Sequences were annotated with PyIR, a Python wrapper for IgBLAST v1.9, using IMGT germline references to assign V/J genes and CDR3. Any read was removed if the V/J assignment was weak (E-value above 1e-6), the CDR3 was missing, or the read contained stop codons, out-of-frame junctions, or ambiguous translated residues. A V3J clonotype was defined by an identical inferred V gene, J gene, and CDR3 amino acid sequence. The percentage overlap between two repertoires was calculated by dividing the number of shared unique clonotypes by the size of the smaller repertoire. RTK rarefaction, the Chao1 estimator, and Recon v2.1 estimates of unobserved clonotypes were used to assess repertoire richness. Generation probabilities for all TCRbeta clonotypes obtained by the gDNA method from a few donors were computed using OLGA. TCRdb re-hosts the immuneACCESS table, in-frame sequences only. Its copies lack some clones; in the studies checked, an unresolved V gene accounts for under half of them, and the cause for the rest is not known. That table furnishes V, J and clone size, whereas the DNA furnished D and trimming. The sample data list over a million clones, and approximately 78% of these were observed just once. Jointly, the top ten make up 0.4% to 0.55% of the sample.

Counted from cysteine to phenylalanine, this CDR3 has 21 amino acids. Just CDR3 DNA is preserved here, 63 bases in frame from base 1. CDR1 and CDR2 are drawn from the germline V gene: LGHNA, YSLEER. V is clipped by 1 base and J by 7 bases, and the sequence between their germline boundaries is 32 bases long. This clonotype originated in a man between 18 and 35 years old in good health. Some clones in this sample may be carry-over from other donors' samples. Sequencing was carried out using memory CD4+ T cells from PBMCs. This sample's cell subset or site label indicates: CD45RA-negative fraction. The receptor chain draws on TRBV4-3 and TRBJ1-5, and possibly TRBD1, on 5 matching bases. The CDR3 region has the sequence CASSQGREQSRARPKRQPQHF. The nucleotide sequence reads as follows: TGCGCCAGCAGCCAAGGCAGGGAGCAGTCACGGGCCAGGCCCAAGAGACAGCCCCAGCATTTT.